This TCR beta chain is from a study of liver allograft versus peripheral blood T cells. Across the whole study: Recipients' peripheral blood supplied the T cell receptor repertoires against which those in transplanted livers were compared.

This CDR3 comprises 13 residues. The germline V gene encodes CDR1 MDHEN and CDR2 SYDVKM. V lost 5 bases and J lost 10, with 12 bases in between. TCRdb called the reads again in MiXCR, with one record for every CDR3 protein. The profile shows about 6,500 distinct CDR3 sequences, less than 20% of them singletons. The source of this sequence is a human patient who had a liver transplant. Some of the T cells may derive from the graft donor. The chain recombines TRBV28 with TRBJ1-6, with TRBD1 as a possible D gene (6 bases). CDR3 protein: CASSKGGGSPLHF. CDR3 bases: TGTGCCAGCAGTAAAGGGGGAGGGTCACCCCTCCACTTT.